Listed here are 29 T cell receptor beta chains from one sample, sequenced in a study of cytomegalovirus exposure and HLA in healthy donors. PCR amplification relied on 60 Vbeta primers (plus 13 Jbeta primers). Some clones are missing from TCRdb's copy, which holds only in-frame ones; the method was immunoSEQ multiplex PCR. The table has more than 150,000 clones, roughly 88% seen once. Sequencing was carried out using PBMCs. The receptors shown here come from a girl under 10 years old in good health and CMV-seropositive.

This chain links TRBV18 with TRBJ2-7, with D unresolved. Trimming pared 1 base from V and 6 bases from J, leaving 10 bases between. The length of the CDR3 is 13 residues. Germline assignment: CDR1 KGHSH and CDR2 LQKENI. For the CDR3, the DNA is TGTGCCAGCTCACCACTCGCGGTGTCCGAGCAGTACTTC. It specifies CASSPLAVSEQYF.

The chain uses TRBV19 and TRBJ2-1, with a possible D match to TRBD1 (5 bases). Per germline, CDR1 LNHDA and CDR2 SQIVND (reference sequence). The germline V and J ends were trimmed by 0 bases and 5 bases, with 11 bases remaining between them. The CDR3 runs 15 residues. The CDR3 DNA reads TGTGCCAGTAGTATAGACAGGGTTCCCAACAATGAGCAGTTCTTC. This translates into CASSIDRVPNNEQFF.

The sample holds one count of this clone. This chain links TRBV9 with TRBJ2-3; 7 bases are shared with TRBD1. CDR3 length equals 13 residues. J was trimmed by 8 bases and V by 1 base; bases with no gene match: 4. CDR1 and CDR2 from the germline V gene are SGDLS and YYNGEE. CDR3 sequence (DNA): TGTGCCAGCAGCGTATACCAGGGGGTTACGCAGTATTTT. This codes for CASSVYQGVTQYF. Using reference TRBV9 and TRBJ2-3 for the parts outside the CDR3, the full variable domain is DSGVTQTPKHLITATGQRVTLRCSPRSGDLSVYWYQQSLDQGLQFLIQYYNGEERAKGNILERFSAQQFPDLHSELNLSSLELGDSALYFCASSVYQGVTQYFGPGTRLTVL.

The chain links TRBV6-6 to TRBJ1-2, with 7 nucleotides matching TRBD1. V lost 2 bases and J lost 3; bases outside the gene matches: 3. Germline V gene lookup returns CDR1 MNHNY and CDR2 SVGAGI (reference sequence). This CDR3 region has 14 residues. Here the CDR3 reads CASSYPGTDYGYTF. The CDR3 coding sequence is TGTGCCAGCAGTTACCCCGGGACAGACTATGGCTACACCTTC.

The chain uses TRBV30 and TRBJ1-1; 11 positions agree with TRBD1. CDR3 length: 17 amino acids. In germline, CDR1 is GTSNPN, CDR2 SVGIG (reference sequence). With V trimmed by 0 bases and J by 3 bases, 9 bases remained unmatched. The CDR3 protein is CAWSVLGTGGADTEAFF. DNA of the CDR3: TGTGCCTGGAGTGTACTCGGGACAGGGGGGGCCGACACTGAAGCTTTCTTT.

The chain is built from TRBV19 and TRBJ2-2; D is unclear. The CDR3 covers 19 residues. Trimming took 1 base from V and 4 from J, leaving 22 bases between them. From germline, CDR1 is LNHDA and CDR2 SQIVND (reference sequence). Here the CDR3 DNA reads TGTGCCAGTAGTATAGTGTATGGAGTAGTGGCCCCGAGCACCGGGGAGCTGTTTTTT. Translated, it gives CASSIVYGVVAPSTGELFF. Complete variable domain (other parts from reference TRBV19 and TRBJ2-2): DGGITQSPKYLFRKEGQNVTLSCEQNLNHDAMYWYRQDPGQGLRLIYYSQIVNDFQKGDIAEGYSVSREKKESFPLTVTSAQKNPTAFYLCASSIVYGVVAPSTGELFFGEGSRLTVL.

This chain uses TRBV25-1 with TRBJ1-6; the D gene is possibly TRBD1 (5 bases). V lost 4 bases, J lost 11 bases, and 18 bases lay in between. The CDR3 is 15 amino acids. Germline V gene sequence: CDR1 MGHDK, CDR2 SYGVNS. The CDR3, as DNA: TGTGCCAGCAGTGGACGACAATGGGGCGATACACCCCTCCACTTT. Amino acid sequence: CASSGRQWGDTPLHF. The full variable domain, rest sourced from reference TRBV25-1 and TRBJ1-6, is EADIYQTPRYLVIGTGKKITLECSQTMGHDKMYWYQQDPGMELHLIHYSYGVNSTEKGDLSSESTVSRIRTEHFPLTLESARPSHTSQYLCASSGRQWGDTPLHFGNGTRLTVT.

J is TRBJ1-2 and V is TRBV6-6; D gene ambiguous. Deletions cut 6 bases from V and 7 bases from J, with 15 bases between. CDR1 is MNHNY, CDR2 SVGAGI, per germline (reference sequence). This CDR3 comprises 13 residues. CDR3 in DNA: TGTGCCAGCAGGTACGGCCAGGCCGGTGGCTACACCTTC. This gives the protein CASRYGQAGGYTF.

This clone was recorded a few times. This sequence joins TRBV7-9 and TRBJ1-4; D is unclear. Per germline, CDR1 SEHNR and CDR2 FQNEAQ (reference sequence). V lost 4 bases and J lost 11, with 11 bases in between. The CDR3 has 12 residues. CDR3 region: CASSSLDSKLFF. In DNA, the CDR3 is TGTGCCAGCAGCTCCCTGGACTCTAAACTGTTTTTT.

V gene TRBV6-5 combines with J gene TRBJ2-1; 7 bases are a match to TRBD1. The CDR3 is made up of 13 amino acids. V was clipped by 6 bases and J by 7 bases; unmatched bases: 6. CDR1 is MNHEY, CDR2 SVGAGI, per germline. The CDR3 here is CASSHNRGNEQFF. The CDR3 nucleotides read TGTGCCAGCAGCCACAACAGGGGTAATGAGCAGTTCTTC.

This chain links TRBV28 with TRBJ2-1, with D tentatively TRBD2 (6 bases). Germline V CDR1 and CDR2: MDHEN, SYDVKM. Deletions cut 3 bases from V and 9 bases from J, with 9 bases between. The CDR3 has 12 amino acids. The CDR3: CASSFLGGEQFF. DNA of the CDR3: TGTGCCAGCAGTTTTTTGGGGGGTGAGCAGTTCTTC. The full variable domain, rest sourced from reference TRBV28 and TRBJ2-1, is DVKVTQSSRYLVKRTGEKVFLECVQDMDHENMFWYRQDPGLGLRLIYFSYDVKMKEKGDIPEGYSVSREKKERFSLILESASTNQTSMYLCASSFLGGEQFFGPGTRLTVL.

V gene TRBV5-8 combines with J gene TRBJ1-6; possible D gene TRBD1, 5 bases. CDR1 and CDR2 from the germline V gene are SGHTS and YDEGEE. This CDR3 is built from 17 residues. Trimming pared 1 base from V and 5 bases from J, leaving 16 bases between. CDR3 residues: CASSLYEFGADNSPLHF. The DNA for the CDR3 is TGTGCCAGCAGCTTGTACGAGTTTGGGGCAGATAATTCACCCCTCCACTTT.

There are a few counts of this clone. This chain uses TRBV7-3 with TRBJ1-1; possible D gene TRBD1, 5 bases. From germline, CDR1 is SGHTA and CDR2 FQGTGA. The V and J ends lost 2 bases and 0 bases respectively, with 13 bases between them. The CDR3 loop spans 16 amino acids. CDR3 loop: CASSLQGRVLNTEAFF. CDR3 in DNA: TGTGCCAGCAGCTTACAGGGTAGGGTATTGAACACTGAAGCTTTCTTT.

The J gene is TRBJ2-4, the V gene TRBV5-5; TRBD2 aligns across 7 bases. Germline lookup yields CDR1 SGHKS and CDR2 YYEKEE (reference sequence). V gave up 0 bases and J gave up 5 bases; unmatched junction bases: 8. There are 16 residues in the CDR3. CDR3 nucleotides: TGTGCCAGCAGCTTGGGTCTTAGGCTAGCGGAAAACATTCAGTACTTC. Translated, it gives CASSLGLRLAENIQYF.

J is TRBJ2-3 and V is TRBV30; D gene unclear. Germline V gene lookup returns CDR1 GTSNPN and CDR2 SVGIG (reference sequence). The CDR3 has 14 residues. V was trimmed by 0 bases and J by 2 bases, leaving 9 bases between them. The CDR3 sequence: CAWSVELVTDTQYF. The CDR3 coding sequence is TGTGCCTGGAGTGTAGAGTTAGTCACAGATACGCAGTATTTT.

The rearrangement uses TRBV6-5 and TRBJ1-1; D may be TRBD1 (6 bases). This CDR3 region has 15 residues. CDR1 is MNHEY and CDR2 is SVGAGI in the germline V gene. V was shortened by 5 bases and J by 2 bases, with 15 bases between the two germline ends. The CDR3 DNA reads TGTGCCAGCAGTCCTGGGGCAGGGGATAACACTGAAGCTTTCTTT. It is translated as CASSPGAGDNTEAFF.

This rearrangement joins TRBV12-5 to TRBJ1-1; no firm D call. Germline loops: CDR1 LGHNT, CDR2 FRNRAP. V lost 1 base, J lost 4 bases, and 13 bases lay in between. This CDR3 is built from 15 residues. The CDR3 region is CASGLGANEATEAFF. Written as DNA, the CDR3 is TGTGCTAGTGGTTTGGGAGCTAATGAGGCCACTGAAGCTTTCTTT.

This rearrangement joins TRBV6-5 to TRBJ1-1, with a possible D match to TRBD1 (5 bases). There are 16 residues in the CDR3. Germline CDR1 reads MNHEY; CDR2 reads SVGAGI. Between the trimmed V and J ends, which lost 3 bases and 1 base, there was a span of 15 bases. CDR3: CASSYLFRTPNTEAFF. The CDR3 DNA sequence: TGTGCCAGCAGTTATTTATTCCGGACACCGAACACTGAAGCTTTCTTT.

In this sample, this clone turned up once. The chain joins TRBV29-1 to TRBJ2-7; D is ambiguous. Trimming pared 2 bases from V and 5 bases from J, leaving 10 bases between. The CDR3 is made up of 12 amino acids. CDR1 SQVTM and CDR2 ANQGSEA come from the germline V gene. The CDR3: CSVELLSDEQYF. In DNA form, the CDR3 reads TGCAGCGTTGAACTACTATCGGACGAGCAGTACTTC.

The rearrangement joins TRBV2 to TRBJ1-2, with a weak D call TRBD1 (5 bases). CDR3 length: 11 residues. Germline loops: CDR1 SNHLY, CDR2 FYNNEI. V was trimmed by 7 bases and J by 7 bases, leaving 10 bases between them. In DNA form, the CDR3 reads TGTGCCAGCACCAGGGTGGTTGGCTACACCTTC. This codes for CASTRVVGYTF.

This chain uses TRBV29-1 with TRBJ2-5, with D possibly being TRBD1 (7 bases). Per the germline V gene, CDR1 is SQVTM and CDR2 is ANQGSEA. Trimming pared 1 base from V and 2 bases from J, leaving 11 bases between. The CDR3 spans 14 residues. This CDR3 reads CSVEARGRQETQYF. The CDR3 DNA follows: TGCAGCGTTGAAGCCAGGGGGAGGCAAGAGACCCAGTACTTC.

This rearrangement joins TRBV27 to TRBJ2-7; weak D call: TRBD2 (6 bases). Germline V lookup: CDR1 MNHEY, CDR2 SMNVEV (reference sequence). Trimming removed 3 bases at V and 3 bases at J, with 12 bases between. The CDR3 has 14 residues. Here the CDR3 DNA reads TGTGCCAGCAGTTTTCGGGGGACGAGCTACGAGCAGTACTTC. Protein: CASSFRGTSYEQYF.

The chain couples TRBV11-2 to TRBJ2-7; 10 bases are shared with TRBD2. The junction had 2 bases not matched to a gene; V was cut back by 6 bases and J by 3 bases. Germline CDR1 reads SGHAT; CDR2 reads FQNNGV. The CDR3 covers 13 residues. CDR3 DNA sequence: TGTGCCAGCAGACTAGCGGGGATCTACGAGCAGTACTTC. Translating it yields CASRLAGIYEQYF.

This clone was recorded once. This chain uses TRBV10-3 with TRBJ1-2, with TRBD1 matching over 9 bases. Trimming at V came to 0 bases and at J to 4 bases, leaving 6 bases not matched to a gene. This CDR3 spans 16 amino acids. Per germline, CDR1 ENHRY and CDR2 SYGVKD. The CDR3: CAISESKRTGVYGYTF. As DNA, the CDR3 is TGTGCCATCAGTGAGTCGAAGCGGACAGGGGTCTATGGCTACACCTTC.

CDR3 loop: CASSGLANSYEQYF. CDR3 coding DNA: TGTGCCAGCAGCGGCCTAGCGAACTCCTACGAGCAGTACTTC. This chain connects TRBV11-2 to TRBJ2-7; maybe TRBD2 (6 bases). V was trimmed by 5 bases and J by 0 bases, leaving 11 bases between them. CDR1 and CDR2 from the germline V gene are SGHAT and FQNNGV. This CDR3 spans 14 amino acids.

The chain is built from TRBV6-1 and TRBJ1-5; possibly TRBD1 for D (5 bases). Trimming removed 3 bases from V and 6 bases from J, with 9 bases in between. The CDR3 sequence is 13 residues long. The germline V gene has CDR1 MNHNS and CDR2 SASEGT. This CDR3 reads CASSEGGSQPQHF. As DNA, the CDR3 is TGTGCCAGCAGTGAGGGGGGAAGTCAGCCCCAGCATTTT.

The gene calls are TRBV19 and TRBJ1-4; TRBD1 matches at 10 bases. Germline CDR1 reads LNHDA; CDR2 reads SQIVND (reference sequence). CDR3 length: 14 residues. With 10 bases clipped from V and 10 bases from J, the junction kept 12 bases outside the gene matches. The CDR3 bases are TGTGCCACCAATACGGGACAGGGGAGGGGAAAACTGTTTTTT. It codes for CATNTGQGRGKLFF.

This clone occurred once. The gene calls are TRBV25-1 and TRBJ1-1, with 7 bases lining up with TRBD1. J gave up 1 base and V 6 bases, and 11 bases lay outside the gene matches. This CDR3 comprises 16 residues. Per the germline V gene, CDR1 is MGHDK and CDR2 is SYGVNS. The CDR3 DNA follows: TGTGCCAGCAGAGCTCGGGACAGTACTTGGAACACTGAAGCTTTCTTT. Translated: CASRARDSTWNTEAFF.

In its sample, this clone was seen once. V gene TRBV27 combines with J gene TRBJ2-7; TRBD2 aligns across 11 bases. This CDR3 spans 14 amino acids. Germline CDR1 reads MNHEY; CDR2 reads SMNVEV (reference sequence). With V trimmed by 7 bases and J by 4 bases, 6 bases remained unmatched. CDR3 coding DNA: TGTGCCAGCACCGGGACTAGCGGTCGGTACGAGCAGTACTTC. Protein sequence: CASTGTSGRYEQYF.